This T cell receptor beta chain was found in a study of T cells expressing NK-cell markers. Study summary: It was sorted CD3+CD56-NKG2C+, CD3+CD56+NKG2C- and CD3+CD56+NKG2C+ T cells that provided the TCR beta repertoires. Serological testing identified most of the eight sequenced donors as HCMV-seropositive and one as seronegative.

Synthesis of TCR beta cDNA relied on 5'RACE template switching carrying UMIs. TCRdb re-called the 5' RACE reads; one entry per CDR3 protein, DNA not given. Its table lists 550,000 to 600,000 distinct CDR3 sequences. A note on this clonotype: Antigen: not known.

Germline lookup yields CDR1 SGHRS and CDR2 YFSETQ. The CDR3 length is 14 residues. Study-level points and caveats: Whether expanded NKG2C+ T cell clones were HCMV specific stayed uncertain.

The TCR sequence derives from a young man in good health. The genes are TRBV5-1 and TRBJ2-5; without DNA, the TCRdb call of TRBD1 cannot be checked. The specimen sequenced was blood T cells: a sorted CD56 or NKG2C T cell subset, CD4+ or CD8+ T cells, or bulk PBMC T cells (not recorded which). The CDR3 loop is CASSRTVSTETQYF.